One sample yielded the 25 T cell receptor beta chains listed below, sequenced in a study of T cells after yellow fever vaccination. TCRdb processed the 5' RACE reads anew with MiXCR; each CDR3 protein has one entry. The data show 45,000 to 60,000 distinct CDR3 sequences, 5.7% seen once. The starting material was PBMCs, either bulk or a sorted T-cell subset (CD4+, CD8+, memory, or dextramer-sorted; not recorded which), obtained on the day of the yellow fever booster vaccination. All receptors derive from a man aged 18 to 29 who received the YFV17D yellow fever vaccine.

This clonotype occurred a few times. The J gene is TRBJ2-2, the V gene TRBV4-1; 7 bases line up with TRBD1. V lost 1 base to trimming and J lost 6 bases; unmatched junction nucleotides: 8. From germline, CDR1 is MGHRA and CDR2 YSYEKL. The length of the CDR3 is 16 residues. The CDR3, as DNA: TGCGCCAGCAGCCAAGGAGGGACAGCACGTTCCGGGGAGCTGTTTTTT. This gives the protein CASSQGGTARSGELFF.

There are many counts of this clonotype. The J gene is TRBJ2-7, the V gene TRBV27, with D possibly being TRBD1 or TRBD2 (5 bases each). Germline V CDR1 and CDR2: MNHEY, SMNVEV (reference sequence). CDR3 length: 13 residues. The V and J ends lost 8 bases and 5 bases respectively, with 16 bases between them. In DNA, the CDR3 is TGTGCCAGCTCTGAAGGGTGGGGGAACGAGCAGTACTTC. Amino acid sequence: CASSEGWGNEQYF.

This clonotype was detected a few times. CDR3 region: CASSQDRQGLVEKLFF. CDR3 nucleotide sequence: TGCGCCAGCAGCCAAGATCGGCAGGGTCTTGTTGAAAAACTGTTTTTT. The chain uses TRBV4-1 and TRBJ1-4; perhaps TRBD1 as D (5 bases). The germline V gene has CDR1 MGHRA and CDR2 YSYEKL. This CDR3 has 16 residues. Trimming removed 0 bases at V and 7 bases at J, with 15 bases between.

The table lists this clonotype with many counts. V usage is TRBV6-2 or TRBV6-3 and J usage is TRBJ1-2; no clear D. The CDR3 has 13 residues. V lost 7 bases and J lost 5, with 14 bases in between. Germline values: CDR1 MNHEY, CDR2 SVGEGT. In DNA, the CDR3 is TGTGCCAGCAAGGGCGCGGACGTGTATGGCTACACCTTC. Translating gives CASKGADVYGYTF.

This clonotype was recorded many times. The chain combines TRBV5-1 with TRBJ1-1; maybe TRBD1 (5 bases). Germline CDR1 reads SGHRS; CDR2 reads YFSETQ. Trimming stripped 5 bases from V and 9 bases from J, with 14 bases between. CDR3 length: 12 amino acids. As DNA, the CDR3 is TGCGCCAGCAGTGCCCGGGGGGACCAAGCTTTCTTT. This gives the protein CASSARGDQAFF.

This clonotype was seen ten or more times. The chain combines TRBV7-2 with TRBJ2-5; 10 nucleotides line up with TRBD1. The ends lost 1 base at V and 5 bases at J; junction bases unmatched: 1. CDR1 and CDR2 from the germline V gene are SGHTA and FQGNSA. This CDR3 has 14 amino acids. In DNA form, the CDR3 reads TGTGCCAGCAGCTTAGGGACAGGGGGTGAGACCCAGTACTTC. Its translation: CASSLGTGGETQYF.

In nucleotides, the CDR3 is TGTGCCAGCAGCTTGGCCGAGAGGAATCAGCCCCAGCATTTT. This codes for CASSLAERNQPQHF. This chain joins TRBV5-5 and TRBJ1-5; no reliable D call. The germline V gene encodes CDR1 SGHKS and CDR2 YYEKEE (reference sequence). Deletions cut 0 bases from V and 4 bases from J, with 8 bases between. The CDR3 is made up of 14 amino acids.

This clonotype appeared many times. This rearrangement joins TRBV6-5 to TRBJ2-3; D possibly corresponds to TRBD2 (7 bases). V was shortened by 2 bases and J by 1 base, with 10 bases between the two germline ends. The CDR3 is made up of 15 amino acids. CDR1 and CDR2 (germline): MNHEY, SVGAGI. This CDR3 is CASSYGGAGTDTQYF. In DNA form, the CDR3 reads TGTGCCAGCAGTTACGGGGGGGCGGGCACAGATACGCAGTATTTT.

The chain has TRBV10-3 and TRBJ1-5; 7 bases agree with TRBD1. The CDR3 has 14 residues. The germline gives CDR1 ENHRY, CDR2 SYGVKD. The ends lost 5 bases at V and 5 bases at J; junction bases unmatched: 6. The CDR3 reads CAISSTGRDQPQHF. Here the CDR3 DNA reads TGTGCCATCAGTTCGACAGGGCGGGATCAGCCCCAGCATTTT.

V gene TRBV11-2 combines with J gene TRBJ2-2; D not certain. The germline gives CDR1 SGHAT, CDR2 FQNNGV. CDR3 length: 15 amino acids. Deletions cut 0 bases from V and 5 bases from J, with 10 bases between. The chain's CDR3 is CASSLDPRTTGELFF. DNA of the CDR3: TGTGCCAGCAGCTTAGATCCCAGGACGACCGGGGAGCTGTTTTTT.

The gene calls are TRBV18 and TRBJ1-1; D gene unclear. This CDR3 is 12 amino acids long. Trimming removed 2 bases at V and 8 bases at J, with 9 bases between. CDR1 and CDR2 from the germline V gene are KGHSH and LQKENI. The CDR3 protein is CASSPSQVEAFF. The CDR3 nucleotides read TGTGCCAGCTCACCAAGCCAAGTCGAAGCTTTCTTT.

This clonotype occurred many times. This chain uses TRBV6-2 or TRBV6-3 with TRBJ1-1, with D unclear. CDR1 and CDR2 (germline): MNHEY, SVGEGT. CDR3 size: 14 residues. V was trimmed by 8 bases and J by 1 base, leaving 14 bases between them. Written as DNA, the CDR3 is TGTGCCAGCCAGAGGGCAGTCTCGAACACTGAAGCTTTCTTT. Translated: CASQRAVSNTEAFF.

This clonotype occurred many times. Here the CDR3 reads CASSHDRPAEQYF. The CDR3 nucleotides are TGTGCCAGCAGTCACGACAGACCAGCCGAGCAGTACTTC. The rearrangement joins TRBV27 to TRBJ2-7, with a possible D match to TRBD1 (5 bases). CDR3 length: 13 amino acids. Between the trimmed V and J ends, which lost 5 bases and 6 bases, there was a span of 14 bases. CDR1 is MNHEY, CDR2 SMNVEV, per germline (reference sequence).

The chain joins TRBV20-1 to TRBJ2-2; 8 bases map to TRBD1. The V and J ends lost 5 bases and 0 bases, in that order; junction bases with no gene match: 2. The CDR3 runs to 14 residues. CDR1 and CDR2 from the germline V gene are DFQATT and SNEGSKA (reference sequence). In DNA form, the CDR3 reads TGCAGTGCTCCAGGGGGCCCGAACACCGGGGAGCTGTTTTTT. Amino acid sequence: CSAPGGPNTGELFF.

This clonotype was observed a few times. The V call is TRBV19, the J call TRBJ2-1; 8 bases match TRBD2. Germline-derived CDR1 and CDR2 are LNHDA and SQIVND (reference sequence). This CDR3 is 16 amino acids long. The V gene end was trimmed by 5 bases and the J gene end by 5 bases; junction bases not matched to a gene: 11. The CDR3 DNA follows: TGTGCCAGTAGTCGCCCCGCGGGAGGACCAAACAATGAGCAGTTCTTC. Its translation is CASSRPAGGPNNEQFF.

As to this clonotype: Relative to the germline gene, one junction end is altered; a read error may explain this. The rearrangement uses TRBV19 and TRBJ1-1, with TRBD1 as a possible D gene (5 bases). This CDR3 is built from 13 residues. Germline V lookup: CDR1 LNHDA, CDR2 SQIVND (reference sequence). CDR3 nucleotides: TGTGCCAGTAGGGACACATCGACCCCTGACGCTTTCTTT. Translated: CASRDTSTPDAFF.

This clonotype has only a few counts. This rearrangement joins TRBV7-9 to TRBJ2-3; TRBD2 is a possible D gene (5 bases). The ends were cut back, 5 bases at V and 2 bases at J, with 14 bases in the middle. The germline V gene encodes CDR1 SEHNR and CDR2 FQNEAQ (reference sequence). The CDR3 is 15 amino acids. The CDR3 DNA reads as TGTGCCAGCAGCGCCGGCGAGGGTAACACAGATACGCAGTATTTT. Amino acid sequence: CASSAGEGNTDTQYF.

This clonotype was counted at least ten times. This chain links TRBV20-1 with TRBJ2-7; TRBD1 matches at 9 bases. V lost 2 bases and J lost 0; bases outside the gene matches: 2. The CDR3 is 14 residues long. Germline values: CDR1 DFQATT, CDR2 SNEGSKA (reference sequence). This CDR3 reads CSARRTGVSYEQYF. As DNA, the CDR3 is TGCAGTGCTAGACGGACAGGGGTCTCCTACGAGCAGTACTTC.

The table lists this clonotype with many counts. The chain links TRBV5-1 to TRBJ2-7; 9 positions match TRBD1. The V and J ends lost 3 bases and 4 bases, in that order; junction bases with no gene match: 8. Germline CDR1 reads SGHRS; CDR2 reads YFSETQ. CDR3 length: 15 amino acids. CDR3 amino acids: CASSWGWGQGYEQYV. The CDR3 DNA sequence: TGCGCCAGCAGCTGGGGCTGGGGACAGGGTTACGAGCAGTACGTC.

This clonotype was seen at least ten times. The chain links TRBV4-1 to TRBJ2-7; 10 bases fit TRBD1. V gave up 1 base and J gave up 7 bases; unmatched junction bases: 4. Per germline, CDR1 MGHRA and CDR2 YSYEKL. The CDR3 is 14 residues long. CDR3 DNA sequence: TGCGCCAGCAGCCAAGGACAGGGGGCGCGGGAGCAGTACTTC. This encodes CASSQGQGAREQYF.

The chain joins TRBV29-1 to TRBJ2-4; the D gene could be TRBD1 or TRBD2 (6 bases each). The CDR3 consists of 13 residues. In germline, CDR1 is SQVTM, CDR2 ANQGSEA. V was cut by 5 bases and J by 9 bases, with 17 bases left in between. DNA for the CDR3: TGCAGCGTTTTACAGGGACTCGGGACCATTCAGTACTTC. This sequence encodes CSVLQGLGTIQYF.

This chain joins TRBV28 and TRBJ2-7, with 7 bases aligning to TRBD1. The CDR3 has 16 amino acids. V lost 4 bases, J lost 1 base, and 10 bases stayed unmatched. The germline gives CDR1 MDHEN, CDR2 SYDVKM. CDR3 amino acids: CASSYPTGARSYEQYF. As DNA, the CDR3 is TGTGCCAGCAGTTACCCAACAGGGGCCCGTTCCTACGAGCAGTACTTC.

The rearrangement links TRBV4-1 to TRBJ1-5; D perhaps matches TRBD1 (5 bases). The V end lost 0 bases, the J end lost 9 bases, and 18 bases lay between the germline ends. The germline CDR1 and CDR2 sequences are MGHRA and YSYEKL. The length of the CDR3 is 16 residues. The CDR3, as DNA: TGCGCCAGCAGCCAAGAGGGGGAACAGATTACCCGGCCCCAGCATTTT. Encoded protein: CASSQEGEQITRPQHF.

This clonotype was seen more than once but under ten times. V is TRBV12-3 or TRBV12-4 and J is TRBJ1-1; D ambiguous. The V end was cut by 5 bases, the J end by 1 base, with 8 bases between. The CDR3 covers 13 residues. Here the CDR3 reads CASSVDPNTEAFF. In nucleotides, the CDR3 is TGTGCCAGCAGTGTAGACCCGAACACTGAAGCTTTCTTT.

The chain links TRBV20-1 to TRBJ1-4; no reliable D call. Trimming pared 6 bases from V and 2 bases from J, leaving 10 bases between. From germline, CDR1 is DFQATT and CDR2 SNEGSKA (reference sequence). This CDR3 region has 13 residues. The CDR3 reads CSAGDSTNEKLFF. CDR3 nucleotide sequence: TGCAGTGCCGGGGATTCGACTAATGAAAAACTGTTTTTT.